This T cell receptor (beta chain) was sequenced in a study of siplizumab effects on memory and regulatory T cells. Overall study findings and caveats: Proliferating siplizumab-culture Treg suppressive function went unconfirmed. Apparently key alloresponse contributors, naive T cells also seemed more diverse than memory cells. Fewer alloreactive sequences mapped to unstimulated CD4+ memory cells under siplizumab.

About this clone: Its antigen is not known.

Germline lookup yields CDR1 SGHVS and CDR2 FNYEAQ. Trimming took 1 base from V and 7 from J, leaving 10 bases between them. The CDR3 runs 13 residues. Assays were performed on some 9.2 x 10^4 TCR templates per sample. Data came from immunoSEQ multiplex PCR; TCRdb stores just in-frame clones and leaves some out. The sample lists 99,000 or so clones, around 93% occurring once. This TCR was sampled from a human donor in good health. Source material: CD4+ T cells sorted from blood. The V call is TRBV7-6, the J call TRBJ1-1; TRBD1 might be the D (5 bases). The CDR3 is CASSLVQGSEAFF. The CDR3 nucleotides are TGTGCCAGCAGCTTAGTCCAGGGTAGTGAAGCTTTCTTT.